This T cell receptor beta chain was retrieved from a study of T cell responses to AZD1222 COVID-19 vaccine. Background on the study: Whether given at about 4 or about 12 weeks, second doses were pooled. Findings and caveats of the study: As reported, nearly half of all spike-specific TCRs target variant regions that are unmutated. Increased Spike-specific TCR breadth and depth were observed after two AZD1222 doses.

Comments on this clone: Its specificity is not known.

Per the germline V gene, CDR1 is SGHVS and CDR2 is FNYEAQ. The CDR3 loop spans 15 amino acids. The V end was cut by 5 bases, the J end by 6 bases, with 17 bases between. Profiled with immunoSEQ multiplex PCR; TCRdb holds only in-frame clones, not every one. The sample holds 150,000 to 200,000 clones, 80% to 95% seen once. The starting material was peripheral blood, obtained on day 0 of AZD1222 vaccination. The chain couples TRBV7-6 to TRBJ2-1; the D call may be TRBD1 or TRBD2 (5 bases each). This clonotype originated in an adult in good health. This CDR3 is CASSPRDLRINEQFF. The CDR3 DNA is TGTGCCAGCAGCCCCCGGGACCTCCGAATCAATGAGCAGTTCTTC. Full variable domain (missing parts from reference TRBV7-6 and TRBJ2-1): GAGVSQSPRYKVTKRGQDVALRCDPISGHVSLYWYRQALGQGPEFLTYFNYEAQQDKSGLPNDRFSAERPEGSISTLTIQRTEQRDSAMYRCASSPRDLRINEQFFGPGTRLTVL.